This note documents a single T cell receptor (beta chain) sequence. Antigen: not known. This CDR3 region has 15 residues. Germline CDR1 SEHNR, CDR2 FQNEAQ (reference sequence). Trimming removed 5 bases from V and 3 bases from J; junction bases left unmatched: 8. The data were produced by immunoSEQ multiplex PCR, yet TCRdb's version contains in-frame clones alone and is incomplete. The sample records approximately 86,000 clones, 80% to 95% being singletons. The data belong to a study of OX40 agonist ivuxolimab in advanced cancers. Study summary: A history of anti-PD-1, anti-PD-L1 or anti-CTLA-4 therapy was acceptable, and approximately 40% had some. Two patients with cutaneous melanoma and one with hepatocellular carcinoma, three in total, showed partial responses.

Study observations and caveats: Low normalized clonal expansion also occurred in some nonresponding patients. CD4+ and CD8+ blood T cells expanded clonally by week 6 at 0.1 to 3.0 mg/kg.

This chain uses TRBV7-9 with TRBJ1-2; 8 nucleotides line up with TRBD1. The receptor was isolated from an adult with an advanced solid tumor such as melanoma, head and neck, liver or kidney cancer. The material sequenced was CD4+ or CD8+ T cells sorted from blood, taken in a trial of the OX40 agonist ivuxolimab. CDR3 DNA: TGTGCCAGCAGCGGAGGACAGGGCGTTCACTATGGCTACACCTTC. Translation gives CASSGGQGVHYGYTF.